This is a list of T cell receptor beta chains from one sample in a study of T-cell reconstitution after alpha-beta-depleted transplantation in children. TCRdb redid the calling of the PCR reads with MiXCR, one entry per CDR3 protein. The sample shows 100,000 to 130,000 distinct CDR3 sequences, about 6.4% of them seen only once. Here the sequenced sample was PBMCs, mostly from graft donor cells, taken 360 days after TCRalphabeta/CD19-depleted stem cell transplant. The receptor source for this set is a male patient between 2 and 15 years old who had a stem cell transplant for acute lymphoblastic leukemia, so the T cells may come from the graft donor. The CDR3 runs from the conserved cysteine through the conserved F or W. D genes are given only for firm matches. Only some rows state a clone size, as once, few, many or a class for expanded clones.

len	d_gene	abundance	v_gene	j_gene	CDR3nt	CDR3aa
12	-	many	TRBV29-1	TRBJ2-7	TGCAGCGTCGCCGGAGATTACTACGAGCAGTACTTC	CSVAGDYYEQYF
16	-	many	TRBV6-2/TRBV6-3	TRBJ2-5	TGTGCCAGCAGTTACTCGAGGTCCGGGTACCGAGAGACCCAGTACTTC	CASSYSRSGYRETQYF
12	-	many	TRBV4-2	TRBJ2-2	TGTGCCAGCAGCCTGGTTGACGGGGAGCTGTTTTTT	CASSLVDGELFF
13	-	few	TRBV6-5	TRBJ2-2	TGTGCCAGCAGTTACCCGCTTAAAGGGGAGCTGTTTTTT	CASSYPLKGELFF
17	-	-	TRBV6-2/TRBV6-3	TRBJ1-5	TGTGCCAGCAGTTACTCGTGGGCGGGGGGCCGCAATCAGCCCCAGCATTTT	CASSYSWAGGRNQPQHF
15	TRBD2	many	TRBV5-1	TRBJ2-1	TGCGCCAGCAGCTTTAGCGGGGGGCTTCACAATGAGCAGTTCTTC	CASSFSGGLHNEQFF
13	-	-	TRBV7-9	TRBJ1-3	TGTGCCAGCAGCTCAGGGACTGGAAACACCATATATTTT	CASSSGTGNTIYF
14	-	-	TRBV10-3	TRBJ1-5	TGTGCCATCAGTGAGTCGGCGGGGCGGCAGCCCCAGCATTTT	CAISESAGRQPQHF
16	-	-	TRBV6-1	TRBJ2-5	TGTGCCAGCAGCCTCCACGGAACCCGGGTACGGGAGACCCAGTACTTC	CASSLHGTRVRETQYF
13	-	-	TRBV7-2	TRBJ1-5	TGTGCCAGCAGGCCAGCCAAGGGTCAGCCCCAGCATTTT	CASRPAKGQPQHF
16	TRBD1	few	TRBV12-3/TRBV12-4	TRBJ2-5	TGTGCCAGCAGCGGACAGGGCTACCTCTTTGGAGAGACCCAGTACTTC	CASSGQGYLFGETQYF
11	TRBD1	many	TRBV10-3	TRBJ2-7	TGTGCCATCGGGGACAGCCACGAGCAGTACTTC	CAIGDSHEQYF
15	TRBD1	few	TRBV7-9	TRBJ2-7	TGTGCCAGCAGCCCTAACGACAGGGGGCTTGGGGAGCAGTACTTC	CASSPNDRGLGEQYF
15	TRBD1	-	TRBV2	TRBJ2-5	TGTGCCAGCAGTGTAACGACAGGGTTAAGAGAGACCCAGTACTTC	CASSVTTGLRETQYF
15	TRBD1	-	TRBV4-3	TRBJ1-1	TGCGCCAGCAGCCGAGCTTGGACAGGGCCTACTGAAGCTTTCTTT	CASSRAWTGPTEAFF
14	-	-	TRBV9	TRBJ2-5	TGTGCCAGCAGCGTAGCTAACAACTGGGAGACCCAGTACTTC	CASSVANNWETQYF
18	TRBD2	many	TRBV4-3	TRBJ2-1	TGCGCCAGCAGCCACTTACCGGGACTAGCGGTCTGGCCCAATGAGCAGTTCTTC	CASSHLPGLAVWPNEQFF
14	TRBD1	many	TRBV10-3	TRBJ2-1	TGTGCCATCAAAAGGGACAGGGGGCGAGATGAGCAGTTCTTC	CAIKRDRGRDEQFF
15	TRBD1	many	TRBV12-3/TRBV12-4	TRBJ2-7	TGTGCCAGCAGTCCGTTACAGGGGCCCTCCTACGAGCAGTACTTC	CASSPLQGPSYEQYF
14	TRBD1	many	TRBV28	TRBJ2-3	TGTGCCAGCAGTGGGGACAGGAGCACAGATACGCAGTATTTT	CASSGDRSTDTQYF
15	TRBD1	many	TRBV20-1	TRBJ2-7	TGCAGTGCTAGAGTGACCCGGGACAGGTACGACGAGCAGTACTTC	CSARVTRDRYDEQYF
17	TRBD1	many	TRBV4-3	TRBJ2-5	TGCGCCAGCAGCCAAAAACCTCTGACAGGGTCGGTGGAGACCCAGTACTTC	CASSQKPLTGSVETQYF
16	TRBD2	-	TRBV28	TRBJ2-6	TGTGCCAGCAGTTCCCCGGGGGGATCTGGGGCCAACGTCCTGACTTTC	CASSSPGGSGANVLTF
16	TRBD1	many	TRBV5-1	TRBJ2-1	TGCGCCAGCAGCTTGGAATCAGGGGGACATGGGAATGAGCAGTTCTTC	CASSLESGGHGNEQFF
13	-	-	TRBV27	TRBJ2-3	TGTGCCAGCAGTCCCTCAGAAGGAGATACGCAGTATTTT	CASSPSEGDTQYF
13	-	many	TRBV5-5	TRBJ1-2	TGTGCCAGCAGCTTGGGGGATGGCTATGGCTACACCTTC	CASSLGDGYGYTF
16	TRBD2	many	TRBV11-2	TRBJ2-7	TGTGCCAGCAGCTCCGATGCAGCGGGGTTACGCTACGAGCAGTACTTC	CASSSDAAGLRYEQYF
14	-	-	TRBV19	TRBJ2-3	TGTGCCAGTAGAAAGCTCGGAGACGGAGATACGCAGTATTTT	CASRKLGDGDTQYF
16	TRBD2	-	TRBV19	TRBJ2-1	TGTGCCAGTAGTACGGGACTAGCGGGATCCTACAATGAGCAGTTCTTC	CASSTGLAGSYNEQFF
16	-	many	TRBV6-5	TRBJ2-2	TGTGCCAGCAGTTACTCGGGGGGCCAATTCACCGGGGAGCTGTTTTTT	CASSYSGGQFTGELFF
16	TRBD1	few	TRBV14	TRBJ2-4	TGTGCCAGCAGCTACACTTGGACAGGTGGGGAAAACATTCAGTACTTC	CASSYTWTGGENIQYF
17	-	-	TRBV20-1	TRBJ2-4	TGCAGTGCTAGTAGCAGGGGACTTATTCTAGCCAAAAACATTCAGTACTTC	CSASSRGLILAKNIQYF